The source of this TCR beta chain is a study of CD8 T cells in ankylosing spondylitis. One entry per CDR3 protein, called by TCRdb with MiXCR from the 5' RACE reads. The data show 130,000 or so distinct CDR3 sequences, 6.5% to 9% seen once. This clonotype was counted many times. Its antigen is not identified. Germline CDR1 and CDR2: SGHRS and YFSETQ. The CDR3 runs to 14 residues. The V and J ends lost 0 bases and 3 bases respectively, with 9 bases between them. Study-wide findings and caveats: Disease-associated clones were CD8+ and fairly uncommon in peripheral blood.

This sequence was found in a male donor with ankylosing spondylitis or in good health (not recorded which). The chain has TRBV5-1 and TRBJ1-2; D unclear. Sequenced input: blood, either unsorted or a sorted T cell fraction (not recorded which). CDR3 sequence reads: CASSLGQVDYGYTF. The DNA of the CDR3 is TGCGCCAGCAGCTTGGGGCAGGTCGACTATGGCTACACCTTC.